This record covers a single TCR beta chain. Its antigen is undetermined. This record comes from a study of cytomegalovirus exposure and HLA in healthy donors. The PCR used 60 Vbeta and 13 Jbeta primers. The table came from immunoSEQ multiplex PCR; TCRdb's copy has only in-frame clones and leaves some out. Altogether roughly 160,000 clones are present, 80% to 90% being singletons, with the ten largest covering 13%. Findings and caveats of the study: In a later analysis, an Asian-associated ancestry cluster reportedly showed fewer N-insertions than the approximately 700-donor mean. Indistinguishable V segments, including TRBV6-2 and TRBV6-3, were excluded. It was approximately 160 TCR beta chains that were listed as cytomegalovirus-associated.

There are 13 residues in the CDR3. V was clipped by 1 base and J by 5 bases, with 6 bases between them. Germline CDR1 and CDR2: SGHAT and FQNNGV. The specimen was PBMCs. This receptor was obtained from a woman aged 50 to 60 in good health and CMV-seronegative. The rearrangement uses TRBV11-2 and TRBJ2-1, with D perhaps matching TRBD1 (5 bases). CDR3 DNA: TGTGCCAGCAGCTTAGCAGGGCACAATGAGCAGTTCTTC. Translating gives CASSLAGHNEQFF. The complete variable domain, with remaining parts taken from reference TRBV11-2 and TRBJ2-1, reads EAGVAQSPRYKIIEKRQSVAFWCNPISGHATLYWYQQILGQGPKLLIQFQNNGVVDDSQLPKDRFSAERLKGVDSTLKIQPAKLEDSAVYLCASSLAGHNEQFFGPGTRLTVL.